A single sample is the source of the 14 T cell receptor beta chains below, sequenced in a study of blood T cell repertoires in COVID-19. Assay used: immunoSEQ multiplex PCR; TCRdb lists only in-frame clones, some missing. The table shows 160,000 or so clones, with less than 90% occurring only once. The sequenced sample was peripheral blood. The origin of the receptors is a woman in her 70s with acute or convalescent COVID-19.

The chain has TRBV7-9 and TRBJ2-3; 7 bases fit TRBD2. Germline values: CDR1 SEHNR, CDR2 FQNEAQ (reference sequence). After removal of 1 base from V and 3 bases from J, the junction contained 4 bases not matched to a gene. The CDR3 is made up of 15 amino acids. The CDR3 coding sequence is TGTGCCAGCAGCTTAGGGGAGGGAAGGACAGATACGCAGTATTTT. Translation: CASSLGEGRTDTQYF.

CDR3 coding DNA: TGTGCCAGCAGTTTATACGGAGATCAGCCCCAGCATTTT. This codes for CASSLYGDQPQHF. The V call is TRBV27, the J call TRBJ1-5; the D is unclear. V lost 1 base to trimming and J lost 5 bases, with 6 bases between them. Germline assignment: CDR1 MNHEY and CDR2 SMNVEV (reference sequence). This CDR3 has 13 amino acids.

V is TRBV5-1 and J is TRBJ2-5; 9 nucleotides match TRBD1. The CDR3 is made up of 13 amino acids. CDR1 is SGHRS, CDR2 YFSETQ, per germline. Trimming took 7 bases from V and 10 from J; bases not matched to a gene: 11. The CDR3 is CASRDRESLRQYF. DNA of the CDR3: TGCGCCAGCCGGGACAGGGAGTCCTTACGCCAGTACTTC.

This chain connects TRBV7-2 to TRBJ2-1; the D is unclear. Trimming pared 5 bases from V and 3 bases from J, leaving 20 bases between. Germline CDR1 SGHTA, CDR2 FQGNSA. This CDR3 has 17 residues. CDR3 sequence (DNA): TGTGCCAGCAGCCCGCGGATATCTACCACTCACTACAATGAGCAGTTCTTC. It encodes CASSPRISTTHYNEQFF.

The rearrangement links TRBV7-9 to TRBJ2-2, with TRBD1 matching over 8 bases. V lost 5 bases, J lost 1 base, and 3 bases stayed unmatched. This CDR3 comprises 15 residues. Per germline, CDR1 SEHNR and CDR2 FQNEAQ (reference sequence). CDR3 nucleotides: TGTGCCAGCAGCCCAGGACAGGGGAACACCGGGGAGCTGTTTTTT. Residues: CASSPGQGNTGELFF.

The rearrangement uses TRBV12-3 or TRBV12-4 and TRBJ1-1, with 7 bases that match TRBD1. There are 13 residues in the CDR3. V lost 8 bases to trimming and J lost 3 bases; unmatched junction nucleotides: 6. CDR3 sequence reads: CASEGALDTEAFF. Written as DNA, the CDR3 is TGTGCCAGCGAGGGGGCGCTTGACACTGAAGCTTTCTTT.

The chain combines TRBV9 with TRBJ2-7, with a tentative D call TRBD1 (6 bases). Trimming pared 0 bases from V and 4 bases from J, leaving 8 bases between. CDR1 and CDR2 from the germline V gene are SGDLS and YYNGEE. There are 13 residues in the CDR3. CDR3 nucleotides: TGTGCCAGCAGCGTAGAACAGGGATACGAGCAGTACTTC. Its translation is CASSVEQGYEQYF. Supplemented by reference TRBV9 and TRBJ2-7, the full variable domain reads DSGVTQTPKHLITATGQRVTLRCSPRSGDLSVYWYQQSLDQGLQFLIQYYNGEERAKGNILERFSAQQFPDLHSELNLSSLELGDSALYFCASSVEQGYEQYFGPGTRLTVT.

The V gene is TRBV19, the J gene TRBJ1-6; a weak D match, TRBD1 (5 bases). Germline CDR1 reads LNHDA; CDR2 reads SQIVND (reference sequence). This CDR3 contains 16 residues. Trimming took 3 bases from V and 7 from J, leaving 16 bases between them. In DNA, the CDR3 is TGTGCCAGTAGTATCGGCAGGCCTTCAGGGAATTCACCCCTCCACTTT. It codes for CASSIGRPSGNSPLHF.

The chain carries TRBV4-1 and TRBJ1-2; 9 nucleotides match TRBD1. This CDR3 spans 15 amino acids. CDR1 is MGHRA and CDR2 is YSYEKL in the germline V gene. V shed 2 bases, J shed 7 bases, and the junction held 8 bases outside the gene matches. The CDR3 protein is CASSQQSGQGRGYTF. CDR3 nucleotide sequence: TGCGCCAGCAGCCAACAAAGTGGACAGGGGCGTGGCTACACCTTC.

The chain has TRBV6-2 or TRBV6-3 and TRBJ1-6; 8 positions match TRBD1. The length of the CDR3 is 16 residues. Germline CDR1 reads MNHEY; CDR2 reads SVGEGT. The junction had 8 bases not matched to a gene; V was cut back by 2 bases and J by 8 bases. The CDR3 sequence: CASSYRQGWKDSPLHF. CDR3 DNA sequence: TGTGCCAGCAGTTACCGACAGGGGTGGAAGGATTCACCCCTCCACTTT.

This chain joins TRBV3-1 (or the pseudogene TRBV3-2) and TRBJ1-3, with 9 bases that match TRBD1. The CDR3 is made up of 16 amino acids. The trim removed 0 bases at V and 3 bases at J, leaving 3 bases unmatched. The germline CDR1 and CDR2 sequences are LGHDT and YNNKEL (reference sequence). This CDR3 reads CASSQERTGVGNTIYF. The CDR3 DNA follows: TGTGCCAGCAGCCAAGAGCGGACAGGGGTTGGAAACACCATATATTTT.

The chain carries TRBV4-1 and TRBJ1-4; D uncertain. V lost 3 bases and J lost 2, with 13 bases in between. Germline CDR1 MGHRA, CDR2 YSYEKL. The CDR3 consists of 16 residues. CDR3 loop: CASSQPTAGTNEKLFF. CDR3 sequence (DNA): TGCGCCAGCAGCCAGCCGACCGCCGGGACTAATGAAAAACTGTTTTTT.

This clone was seen a handful of times. The chain combines TRBV9 with TRBJ1-5, with unresolved D. The CDR3 is made up of 13 amino acids. The germline V gene has CDR1 SGDLS and CDR2 YYNGEE. Trimming took 4 bases from V and 4 from J, leaving 9 bases between them. The CDR3 protein is CASSYSTNQPQHF. CDR3 DNA: TGTGCCAGCAGCTACTCAACGAATCAGCCCCAGCATTTT. Based on the CDR3 plus reference TRBV9 and TRBJ1-5, the full variable domain is DSGVTQTPKHLITATGQRVTLRCSPRSGDLSVYWYQQSLDQGLQFLIQYYNGEERAKGNILERFSAQQFPDLHSELNLSSLELGDSALYFCASSYSTNQPQHFGDGTRLSIL.

V and J are TRBV27 and TRBJ1-6; 9 positions match TRBD1. This CDR3 is 17 amino acids long. V lost 5 bases and J lost 9; bases outside the gene matches: 14. CDR1 is MNHEY and CDR2 is SMNVEV in the germline V gene (reference sequence). CDR3 sequence reads: CASSQGQGDLRRSPLHF. The CDR3 DNA is TGTGCCAGCAGTCAGGGACAGGGCGATCTTAGGCGTTCACCCCTCCACTTT.